Following are 4 T cell receptor beta chains from one sample sequenced in a study of blood T cells in healthy people across ages. With a J-beta primer mix and a sample-barcoded 5' primer, a second PCR ran about 7 to 12 cycles. Via MiXCR, TCRdb re-called the 5' RACE reads, giving one row per CDR3 protein. The repertoire holds 1,100,000 or so distinct CDR3 sequences, with more than 35% as singletons. The sequenced sample was blood. All receptors come from a woman aged 55-69 years in good health.

The genes are TRBV4-1 and TRBJ1-2; 7 bases fit TRBD1. The CDR3 is 16 residues long. V dropped 4 bases and J dropped 2; count of bases not matched to a gene: 10. The germline CDR1 and CDR2 sequences are MGHRA and YSYEKL. CDR3 coding DNA: TGCGCCAGCAGCCTCCACAACGGACAGGACAACTATGGCTACACCTTC. It translates to CASSLHNGQDNYGYTF.

The chain couples TRBV28 to TRBJ2-7; TRBD2 matches 9 bases. From germline, CDR1 is MDHEN and CDR2 SYDVKM. This CDR3 comprises 18 residues. Germline trimming cut 7 bases from V and 3 bases from J; bases unmatched to any gene: 19. DNA of the CDR3: TGTGCCAGCAATTACCCCACACAATTTAGCGGGAGCGTCTACGAGCAGTACTTC. Protein: CASNYPTQFSGSVYEQYF.

J is TRBJ2-7 and V is TRBV20-1; 10 nucleotides align to TRBD2. The ends lost 4 bases at V and 1 base at J; junction bases unmatched: 7. From germline, CDR1 is DFQATT and CDR2 SNEGSKA (reference sequence). CDR3 size: 15 residues. CDR3 DNA sequence: TGCAGTGCTAATCCCACTAGCGGGATATCCTACGAGCAGTACTTC. This encodes CSANPTSGISYEQYF.

The table lists this clonotype with a few counts. The gene calls are TRBV5-1 and TRBJ1-6; D remains unclear. This CDR3 contains 16 residues. V lost 1 base and J 9 bases, leaving 17 bases between the germline ends. Germline CDR1 is SGHRS and CDR2 is YFSETQ. This chain's CDR3 is CASSLTVPSGGSPLHF. The DNA for the CDR3 is TGCGCCAGCAGCTTGACGGTTCCATCGGGAGGTTCACCCCTCCACTTT.